A single sample gave rise to the 13 T cell receptor beta chains below, sequenced in a study of T cells in Graves' hyperthyroidism and ophthalmopathy. Amplified regions were TCR beta CDR3 sequences from RNA transcripts. HTBI primers were employed in a first-round RT-PCR of the TCR CDR3. MiXCR was run by TCRdb on the multiplex PCR reads, yielding one entry per CDR3 protein. The sample lists about 300,000 distinct CDR3 sequences; 20% to 30% were seen once. Sequencing was done on a sample of blood. The receptors originated from a man aged 40-49 years with Graves' hyperthyroidism that later progressed to Graves' ophthalmopathy.

The chain carries TRBV12-3 or TRBV12-4 and TRBJ1-2; TRBD1 agrees at 9 bases. CDR3 size: 12 residues. With 8 bases clipped from V and 7 bases from J, the junction kept 5 bases outside the gene matches. CDR3 bases: TGTGCCAGCGAAACAGGGGGCCGTGGCTACACCTTC. Its translation is CASETGGRGYTF.

This clonotype was detected ten times or more. The chain recombines TRBV18 with TRBJ2-7; D assignment may be TRBD1 or TRBD2 (7 bases each). CDR3 length: 13 amino acids. Looked up from germline, CDR1 is KGHSH and CDR2 is LQKENI. Between the trimmed V and J ends, which lost 5 bases and 3 bases, there was a span of 11 bases. The DNA of the CDR3 is TGTGCCAGCTCATCAGGGGGGGACTACGAGCAGTACTTC. Amino acids: CASSSGGDYEQYF.

This clonotype was counted at least ten times. This rearrangement joins TRBV19 to TRBJ2-7, with TRBD2 matching over 10 bases. Germline V gives CDR1 LNHDA, CDR2 SQIVND (reference sequence). After removal of 2 bases from V and 2 bases from J, the junction contained 9 bases not matched to a gene. This CDR3 has 17 amino acids. Here the CDR3 reads CASSIRGGSGRAYEQYF. The DNA of the CDR3 is TGTGCCAGTAGTATACGGGGTGGGAGCGGGAGGGCCTACGAGCAGTACTTC.

The chain has TRBV6-2 or TRBV6-3 and TRBJ2-6, with unresolved D. Germline V gene sequence: CDR1 MNHEY, CDR2 SVGEGT. Trimming shortened V by 4 bases and J by 2 bases, and 18 bases separated the two germline ends. The CDR3 loop spans 18 amino acids. The CDR3 loop is CASSFQTESSTGANVLTF. CDR3 DNA: TGTGCCAGCAGTTTCCAAACAGAGTCCTCGACTGGGGCCAACGTCCTGACTTTC.

This clonotype was picked up many times. The chain couples TRBV30 to TRBJ2-2, with no clear D. Germline lookup yields CDR1 GTSNPN and CDR2 SVGIG (reference sequence). The germline V and J ends were trimmed by 0 bases and 1 base, with 15 bases remaining between them. This CDR3 is built from 17 residues. The CDR3 spells CAWSVFRRLKNTGELFF. CDR3 sequence (DNA): TGTGCCTGGAGTGTGTTTCGGCGGTTAAAGAACACCGGGGAGCTGTTTTTT.

The rearrangement links TRBV12-3 or TRBV12-4 to TRBJ2-7, with 7 bases fitting TRBD1. The ends lost 5 bases at V and 3 bases at J; junction bases unmatched: 4. This CDR3 comprises 13 residues. CDR3 DNA sequence: TGTGCCAGCAGTCAGGGACAGCGCTACGAGCAGTACTTC. It codes for CASSQGQRYEQYF.

By frequency in the sample, this clonotype is medium-sized. J is TRBJ1-2 and V is TRBV2; D perhaps matches TRBD1 (6 bases). Trimming stripped 6 bases from V and 8 bases from J, with 16 bases between. CDR3 size: 13 residues. Per the germline V gene, CDR1 is SNHLY and CDR2 is FYNNEI. In DNA form, the CDR3 reads TGTGCCAGCAGCCTGGACAGTATGAGAGGCTACACCTTC. It specifies CASSLDSMRGYTF. Using reference TRBV2 and TRBJ1-2 for the parts outside the CDR3, the full variable domain is EPEVTQTPSHQVTQMGQEVILRCVPISNHLYFYWYRQILGQKVEFLVSFYNNEISEKSEIFDDQFSVERPDGSNFTLKIRSTKLEDSAMYFCASSLDSMRGYTFGSGTRLTVV.

The V call is TRBV15, the J call TRBJ2-5; D is perhaps TRBD1 (6 bases). The CDR3 covers 15 residues. With 3 bases removed from V and 9 bases from J, the gap between germline ends came to 20 bases. Germline-derived CDR1 and CDR2 are LNHNV and YYDKDF (reference sequence). The chain's CDR3 is CATSRSAGTPESQYF. DNA for the CDR3: TGTGCCACCAGCAGGTCTGCCGGGACACCCGAGTCCCAGTACTTC.

In this sample, this clonotype turned up many times. The chain is built from TRBV12-3 or TRBV12-4 and TRBJ1-2; 11 nucleotides line up with TRBD1. Trimming cost V 5 bases and J 3 bases; bases outside gene matches: 8. CDR3 length: 16 residues. The CDR3 DNA reads as TGTGCCAGCAGTCATGACGGACAGGGGGCTTACTATGGCTACACCTTC. It encodes CASSHDGQGAYYGYTF.

Ten or more counts support this clonotype. This rearrangement joins TRBV27 to TRBJ1-1; D gene ambiguous. CDR3 length: 13 residues. V lost 2 bases and J 3 bases, leaving 7 bases between the germline ends. Germline-derived CDR1 and CDR2 are MNHEY and SMNVEV (reference sequence). CDR3 residues: CASSLGQYTEAFF. CDR3 sequence (DNA): TGTGCCAGCAGTTTAGGGCAGTACACTGAAGCTTTCTTT.

In this sample, this clonotype turned up many times. This sequence joins TRBV6-5 and TRBJ2-5, with 10 bases that match TRBD2. Losses at the gene ends were 0 bases for V and 4 bases for J; bases not matched to a gene: 5. CDR1 is MNHEY and CDR2 is SVGAGI in the germline V gene. This CDR3 spans 16 amino acids. CDR3 protein: CASSYSASGSRETQYF. In nucleotides, the CDR3 is TGTGCCAGCAGTTACTCTGCTAGCGGGAGTAGAGAGACCCAGTACTTC.

This clonotype was seen at least ten times. J is TRBJ1-2 and V is TRBV12-3 or TRBV12-4; D unresolved. The CDR3 consists of 13 residues. Trimming took 3 bases from V and 6 from J, leaving 11 bases between them. This chain's CDR3 is CASSFIGGDGYTF. CDR3 coding DNA: TGTGCCAGCAGTTTCATTGGCGGGGATGGCTACACCTTC.

This clonotype appeared a few times. The rearrangement uses TRBV6-2 or TRBV6-3 and TRBJ2-7, with D tentatively TRBD2 (5 bases). The CDR3 is 14 residues long. CDR1 is MNHEY and CDR2 is SVGEGT in the germline V gene. Trimming took off 7 bases at V and 0 bases at J, with 13 bases between the two ends. CDR3 bases: TGTGCCAGCACTGGACTCCACGTCTCCTACGAGCAGTACTTC. The encoded protein is CASTGLHVSYEQYF.